Following are 21 T cell receptor beta chains from one sample sequenced in a study of Ad26.COV2.S vaccination and SARS-CoV-2 variants. This sample's treatment: some 20 received Ad26.COV2.S at low or high dose, single or two shots; 5 received placebo; per-sample allocation not given. Day 63 following the first vaccine or placebo injection was when the samples were taken. The method was immunoSEQ multiplex PCR; TCRdb's version includes in-frame clones alone and lacks a portion of them. Found here are some 450,000 clones, roughly 87% of them singletons; the top ten hold 4.3%. Sample: peripheral blood, taken in a trial of Ad26.COV2.S vaccine versus placebo. The receptors here all came from a person between 18 and 59 years old who received the Ad26.COV2.S COVID-19 vaccine or a placebo.

V usage is TRBV5-1 and J usage is TRBJ2-1; 7 nucleotides line up with TRBD2. CDR1 is SGHRS, CDR2 YFSETQ, per germline. The V segment lost 1 base and the J segment 10 bases; nucleotides outside the gene matches: 11. The CDR3 sequence is 15 residues long. CDR3 amino acids: CASSLWREGPGEQFF. The CDR3 nucleotides read TGCGCCAGCAGCTTGTGGAGGGAGGGCCCGGGAGAGCAGTTCTTC.

The CDR3 DNA reads TGTGCCAGCAGCCGGCTGGAGGGCTCGGCGCAGTATTTT. Amino acid sequence: CASSRLEGSAQYF. The chain joins TRBV3-1 (or the pseudogene TRBV3-2) to TRBJ2-3, with D possibly TRBD2 on 6 matching bases. V was trimmed by 4 bases and J by 10 bases, leaving 15 bases between them. The CDR3 sequence is 13 residues long. Germline CDR1 is LGHDT and CDR2 is YNNKEL (reference sequence).

In its sample, this clone was seen once. V and J are TRBV7-2 and TRBJ2-5; no firm D call. From germline, CDR1 is SGHTA and CDR2 FQGNSA. V was cut by 5 bases and J by 1 base, with 11 bases left in between. This CDR3 is built from 14 residues. The CDR3, as DNA: TGTGCCAGCAGCACGCAAGACCTCCAAGAGACCCAGTACTTC. Translated: CASSTQDLQETQYF.

V gene TRBV4-2 combines with J gene TRBJ1-1, with TRBD1 matching over 7 bases. The CDR3 has 15 residues. The germline CDR1 and CDR2 sequences are LGHNA and YNFKEQ. Trimming removed 1 base from V and 2 bases from J; junction bases left unmatched: 4. CDR3 coding DNA: TGTGCCAGCAGCCAAGCGCGGACAGGCAACACTGAAGCTTTCTTT. Protein product: CASSQARTGNTEAFF.

The chain recombines TRBV15 with TRBJ2-5; D may be TRBD1 (6 bases). Germline V gives CDR1 LNHNV, CDR2 YYDKDF (reference sequence). Trimming left V 2 bases short and J 5 bases short, with 15 bases between. The CDR3 is made up of 15 amino acids. The DNA of the CDR3 is TGTGCCACCAGCAGACTGGACAGTTTGGGGGAGACCCAGTACTTC. Its translation is CATSRLDSLGETQYF.

The gene calls are TRBV9 and TRBJ1-6, with TRBD1 as a possible D gene (6 bases). The germline gives CDR1 SGDLS, CDR2 YYNGEE. This CDR3 comprises 15 residues. Trimming cost V 4 bases and J 5 bases, with 13 bases left between them. The CDR3 nucleotides read TGTGCCAGCAGCCAAGACAGGCTCGATAATTCACCCCTCCACTTT. Its translation is CASSQDRLDNSPLHF.

The V and J genes are TRBV6-4 and TRBJ2-1, with 14 bases matching TRBD2. CDR1 and CDR2 from the germline V gene are MRHNA and SNTAGT. The CDR3 runs to 16 residues. The junction had 3 bases not matched to a gene; V was cut back by 0 bases and J by 8 bases. The chain's CDR3 is CASSDSGLAGVDEQFF. DNA for the CDR3: TGTGCCAGCAGTGACTCGGGACTAGCGGGAGTTGATGAGCAGTTCTTC.

V gene TRBV19 combines with J gene TRBJ2-3; 7 nucleotides align to TRBD1. This CDR3 is built from 14 residues. CDR1 is LNHDA and CDR2 is SQIVND in the germline V gene (reference sequence). Unmatched junction bases numbered 5, after V lost 6 bases and J lost 2 bases. In DNA, the CDR3 is TGTGCCAGTAGCCCAACAGGGGACACAGATACGCAGTATTTT. It translates to CASSPTGDTDTQYF.

As DNA, the CDR3 is TGTGCCAGCAGTCTTCGGGAGAACGAGCAGTACTTC. This translates into CASSLRENEQYF. The rearrangement uses TRBV28 and TRBJ2-7; a weak D match, TRBD2 (6 bases). Germline CDR1 reads MDHEN; CDR2 reads SYDVKM. The CDR3 totals 12 residues. V was trimmed by 5 bases and J by 5 bases, leaving 10 bases between them. Using reference TRBV28 and TRBJ2-7 for the parts outside the CDR3, the full variable domain is DVKVTQSSRYLVKRTGEKVFLECVQDMDHENMFWYRQDPGLGLRLIYFSYDVKMKEKGDIPEGYSVSREKKERFSLILESASTNQTSMYLCASSLRENEQYFGPGTRLTVT.

Regarding this clone: Germline is not matched at one junction end, which may reflect a read error. The rearrangement links TRBV9 to TRBJ2-3; D gene uncertain. This CDR3 has 12 residues. Germline values: CDR1 SGDLS, CDR2 YYNGEE. CDR3 nucleotides: TGTGCCAGCAGCGGTAGCATAGATACGCAGTATTTT. Translating gives CASSGSIDTQYF. The full variable domain, rest sourced from reference TRBV9 and TRBJ2-3, is DSGVTQTPKHLITATGQRVTLRCSPRSGDLSVYWYQQSLDQGLQFLIQYYNGEERAKGNILERFSAQQFPDLHSELNLSSLELGDSALYFCASSGSIDTQYFGPGTRLTVL.

This chain joins TRBV5-1 and TRBJ2-1, with D possibly TRBD2 on 6 matching bases. CDR1 and CDR2 from the germline V gene are SGHRS and YFSETQ. Trimming removed 0 bases from V and 0 bases from J, with 7 bases in between. The CDR3 loop spans 15 amino acids. Written as DNA, the CDR3 is TGCGCCAGCAGCTTGGTCGGGAGCTCCTACAATGAGCAGTTCTTC. Translating it yields CASSLVGSSYNEQFF. Variable domain in full (rest from reference TRBV5-1 and TRBJ2-1): KAGVTQTPRYLIKTRGQQVTLSCSPISGHRSVSWYQQTPGQGLQFLFEYFSETQRNKGNFPGRFSGRQFSNSRSEMNVSTLELGDSALYLCASSLVGSSYNEQFFGPGTRLTVL.

The rearrangement links TRBV9 to TRBJ2-7; TRBD1 matches 7 bases. Germline V gives CDR1 SGDLS, CDR2 YYNGEE. V lost 4 bases, J lost 1 base, and 5 bases stayed unmatched. The CDR3 extends over 14 amino acids. The DNA for the CDR3 is TGTGCCAGCAGCAGTGGGGACAGATCCTACGAGCAGTACTTC. Translating gives CASSSGDRSYEQYF.

This clone appeared once. The chain links TRBV3-1 (or the pseudogene TRBV3-2) to TRBJ1-6; D is uncertain. The CDR3 loop spans 13 amino acids. V gave up 4 bases and J gave up 7 bases, with 8 bases separating them. Germline V gives CDR1 LGHDT, CDR2 YNNKEL (reference sequence). The CDR3 loop is CASSLKSNSPLHF. The CDR3 nucleotides read TGTGCCAGCAGCCTAAAGTCGAATTCACCCCTCCACTTT.

The V call is TRBV27, the J call TRBJ2-7; D is possibly TRBD2 (5 bases). Trimming pared 3 bases from V and 3 bases from J, leaving 15 bases between. CDR3 size: 15 residues. In germline, CDR1 is MNHEY, CDR2 SMNVEV (reference sequence). In DNA, the CDR3 is TGTGCCAGCAGTTTTGTTGAGGGTCCGGGCTACGAGCAGTACTTC. It codes for CASSFVEGPGYEQYF.

The chain combines TRBV4-3 with TRBJ2-7; possibly TRBD2 for D (6 bases). Trimming left V 0 bases short and J 2 bases short, with 14 bases between. Germline V gene data show CDR1 as LGHNA and CDR2 as YSLEER. The CDR3 runs 16 residues. The CDR3 is CASSQDSGTSTYEQYF. Here the CDR3 DNA reads TGCGCCAGCAGCCAAGACTCCGGGACTTCTACCTACGAGCAGTACTTC.

This chain connects TRBV6-5 to TRBJ2-7; 7 bases align to TRBD1. From germline, CDR1 is MNHEY and CDR2 SVGAGI. The CDR3 totals 15 residues. J lost 2 bases, V lost 6 bases, and 10 bases had no gene match. CDR3 sequence (DNA): TGTGCCAGCAGACTTACAGGGGCGAGGCCCTACGAGCAGTACTTC. The encoded protein is CASRLTGARPYEQYF.

V gene TRBV4-2 combines with J gene TRBJ2-2; 10 bases are shared with TRBD1. Germline assignment: CDR1 LGHNA and CDR2 YNFKEQ. Losses at the gene ends were 5 bases for V and 6 bases for J; bases not matched to a gene: 6. The CDR3 is 15 amino acids. The CDR3 nucleotides read TGTGCCAGCAGCGGAGACAGGGGGCGATCCGGGGAGCTGTTTTTT. Translation: CASSGDRGRSGELFF.

This chain joins TRBV3-1 (or the pseudogene TRBV3-2) and TRBJ2-3; D not certain. With 3 bases removed from V and 3 bases from J, the gap between germline ends came to 1 base. Germline-derived CDR1 and CDR2 are LGHDT and YNNKEL (reference sequence). This CDR3 is built from 11 residues. The CDR3 sequence: CASSQTDTQYF. The CDR3 DNA is TGTGCCAGCAGCCAGACAGATACGCAGTATTTT.

This clone appeared a single time. The rearrangement joins TRBV5-1 to TRBJ2-7; no definite D call. Germline V gives CDR1 SGHRS, CDR2 YFSETQ. V was shortened by 0 bases and J by 4 bases, with 17 bases between the two germline ends. This CDR3 is 16 amino acids long. This CDR3 is CASSLATGAQNYEQYF. CDR3 in DNA: TGCGCCAGCAGCTTGGCCACTGGCGCGCAGAATTACGAGCAGTACTTC.

This chain links TRBV9 with TRBJ2-7, with 9 positions matching TRBD2. The CDR3 loop spans 16 amino acids. In germline, CDR1 is SGDLS, CDR2 YYNGEE. After removal of 0 bases from V and 3 bases from J, the junction contained 7 bases not matched to a gene. CDR3 bases: TGTGCCAGCAGCGTAGGGGGCGGGAGGGCCAGCTACGAGCAGTACTTC. Translated: CASSVGGGRASYEQYF. The whole variable domain, remainder taken from reference TRBV9 and TRBJ2-7, is DSGVTQTPKHLITATGQRVTLRCSPRSGDLSVYWYQQSLDQGLQFLIQYYNGEERAKGNILERFSAQQFPDLHSELNLSSLELGDSALYFCASSVGGGRASYEQYFGPGTRLTVT.

This chain joins TRBV6-5 and TRBJ2-2; tentative D call: TRBD2 (6 bases). V was cut by 5 bases and J by 7 bases, with 17 bases left in between. This CDR3 region has 15 residues. The V gene's germline CDR1 is MNHEY and CDR2 SVGAGI. In DNA form, the CDR3 reads TGTGCCAGCAGTCGCCCGAGAGGAGGGGACGGGGAGCTGTTTTTT. Protein: CASSRPRGGDGELFF.